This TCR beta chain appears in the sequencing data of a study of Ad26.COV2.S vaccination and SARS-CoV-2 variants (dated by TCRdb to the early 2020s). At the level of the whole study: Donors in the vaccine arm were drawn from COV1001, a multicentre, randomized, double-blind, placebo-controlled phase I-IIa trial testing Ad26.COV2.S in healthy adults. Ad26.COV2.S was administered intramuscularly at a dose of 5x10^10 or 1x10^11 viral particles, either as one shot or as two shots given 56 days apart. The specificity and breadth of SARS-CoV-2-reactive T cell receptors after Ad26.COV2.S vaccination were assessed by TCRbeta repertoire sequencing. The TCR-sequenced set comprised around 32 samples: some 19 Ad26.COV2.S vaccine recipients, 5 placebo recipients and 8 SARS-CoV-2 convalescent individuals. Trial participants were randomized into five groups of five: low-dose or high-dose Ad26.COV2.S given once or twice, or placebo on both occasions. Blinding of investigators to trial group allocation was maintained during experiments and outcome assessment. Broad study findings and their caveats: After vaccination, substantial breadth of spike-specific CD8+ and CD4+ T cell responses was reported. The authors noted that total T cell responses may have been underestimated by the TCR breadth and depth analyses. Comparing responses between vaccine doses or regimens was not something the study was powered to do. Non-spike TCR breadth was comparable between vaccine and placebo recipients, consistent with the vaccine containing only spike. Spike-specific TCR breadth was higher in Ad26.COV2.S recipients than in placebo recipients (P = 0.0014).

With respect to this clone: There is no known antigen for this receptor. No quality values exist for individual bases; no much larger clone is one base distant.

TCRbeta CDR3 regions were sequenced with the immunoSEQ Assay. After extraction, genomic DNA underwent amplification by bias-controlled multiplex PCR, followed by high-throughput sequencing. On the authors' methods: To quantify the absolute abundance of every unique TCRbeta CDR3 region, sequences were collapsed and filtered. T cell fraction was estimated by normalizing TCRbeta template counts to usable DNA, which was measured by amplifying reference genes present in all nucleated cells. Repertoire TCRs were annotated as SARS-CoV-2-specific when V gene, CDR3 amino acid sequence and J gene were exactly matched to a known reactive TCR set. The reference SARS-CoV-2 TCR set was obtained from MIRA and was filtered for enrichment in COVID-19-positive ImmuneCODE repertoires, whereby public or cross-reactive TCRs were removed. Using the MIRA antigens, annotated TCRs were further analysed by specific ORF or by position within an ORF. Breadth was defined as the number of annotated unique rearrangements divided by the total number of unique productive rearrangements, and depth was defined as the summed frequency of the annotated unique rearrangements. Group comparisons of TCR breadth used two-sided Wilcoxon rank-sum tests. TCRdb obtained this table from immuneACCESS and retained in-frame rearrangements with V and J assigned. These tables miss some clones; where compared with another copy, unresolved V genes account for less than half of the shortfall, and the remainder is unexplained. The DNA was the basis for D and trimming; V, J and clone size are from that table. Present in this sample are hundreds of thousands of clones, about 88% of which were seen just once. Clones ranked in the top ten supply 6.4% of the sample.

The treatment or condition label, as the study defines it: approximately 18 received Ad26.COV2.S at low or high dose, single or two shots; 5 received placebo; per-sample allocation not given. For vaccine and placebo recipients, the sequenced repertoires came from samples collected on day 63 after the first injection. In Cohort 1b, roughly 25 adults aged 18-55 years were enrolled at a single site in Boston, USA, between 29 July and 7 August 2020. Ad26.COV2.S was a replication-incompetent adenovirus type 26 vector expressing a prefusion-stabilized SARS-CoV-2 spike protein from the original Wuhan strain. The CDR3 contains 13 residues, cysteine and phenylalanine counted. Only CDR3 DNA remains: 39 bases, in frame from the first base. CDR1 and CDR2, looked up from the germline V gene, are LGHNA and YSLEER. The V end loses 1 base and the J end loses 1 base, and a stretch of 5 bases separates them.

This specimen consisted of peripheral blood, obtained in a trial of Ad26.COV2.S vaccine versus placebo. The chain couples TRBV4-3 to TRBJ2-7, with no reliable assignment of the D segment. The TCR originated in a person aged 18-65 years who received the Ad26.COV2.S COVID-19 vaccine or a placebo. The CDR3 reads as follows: CASSQGMSYEQYF. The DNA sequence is TGCGCCAGCAGCCAAGGGATGTCCTACGAGCAGTACTTC.